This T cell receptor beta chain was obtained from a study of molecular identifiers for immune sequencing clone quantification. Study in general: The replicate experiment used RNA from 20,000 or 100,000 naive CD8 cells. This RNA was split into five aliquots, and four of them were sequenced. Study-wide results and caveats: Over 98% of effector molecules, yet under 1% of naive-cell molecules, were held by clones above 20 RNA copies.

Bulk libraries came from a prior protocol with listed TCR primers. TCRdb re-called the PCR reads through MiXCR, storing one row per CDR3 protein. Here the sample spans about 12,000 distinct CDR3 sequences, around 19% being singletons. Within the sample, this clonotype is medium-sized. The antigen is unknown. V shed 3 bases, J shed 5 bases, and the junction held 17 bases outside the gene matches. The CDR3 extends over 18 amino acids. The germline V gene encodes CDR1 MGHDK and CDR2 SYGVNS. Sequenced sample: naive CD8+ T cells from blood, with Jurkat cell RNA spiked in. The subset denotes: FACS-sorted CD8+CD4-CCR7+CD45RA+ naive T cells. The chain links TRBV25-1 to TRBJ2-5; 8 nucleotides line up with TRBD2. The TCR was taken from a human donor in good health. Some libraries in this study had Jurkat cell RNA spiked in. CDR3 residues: CASSDIAASGPHGETQYF. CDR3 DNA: TGTGCCAGCAGTGACATTGCCGCTAGCGGGCCGCATGGGGAGACCCAGTACTTC.